This T cell receptor (beta chain) appears in the sequencing data of a study of cytomegalovirus exposure and HLA in healthy donors. Findings and caveats of the study: Across donors, sequencing depth was assumed by presence/absence analyses to be roughly uniform. Earlier results showed most TCR beta V segments being productive about 87% or about 30% of the time. Only CMV serostatus was available as immune exposure information. TCR beta chains numbering more than 150 were designated cytomegalovirus-associated.

The CDR3 contains 16 residues. CDR1 is SGHAT and CDR2 is FQDESV in the germline V gene (reference sequence). The ends were cut back, 4 bases at V and 4 bases at J, with 20 bases in the middle. Details on this clone: Its antigen is as yet unknown.

Vbeta (60) and Jbeta (13) primers were used in the PCR. Some clones are missing from TCRdb's copy, which holds only in-frame ones; the method was immunoSEQ multiplex PCR. The profile shows about 190,000 clones, over 60% of them singletons. The sample comprised PBMCs. This clonotype was sampled from a woman in her twenties or thirties in good health and CMV-seropositive. V usage is TRBV11-1 and J usage is TRBJ2-7, with a tentative D call TRBD1 (6 bases). Here the CDR3 DNA reads TGTGCCAGCAGCTCCATGGGACAAGACGGTCGGTACGAGCAGTACTTC. Translated: CASSSMGQDGRYEQYF.